This T cell receptor (beta chain) was sequenced during a study of blood T cells in healthy people across ages (dated by TCRdb to the mid-2010s). Study-wide context: In model experiments, roughly one uniquely barcoded TCR beta cDNA molecule per two T cells was captured by template switching. To track age-related changes in TCR beta repertoire diversity, the study relied on deep sequencing normalized with unique cDNA molecular identifiers. Donors were grouped into four age groups: young (average roughly 15 years), middle-aged (around 39), aged (over 55) and long-lived (82). To avoid experimental bias, donors of different ages were randomly spread across the sequencing lanes. Two additional independent replicas of 1 million unique cDNA reads from the same blood draw were analyzed for two donors (one aged 18 to 30 and one aged 80 or older). Overall study outcomes, separate from this receptor: Observed TCR beta diversity correlated strongly with the percentage of naive T cells measured by flow cytometry. Because donor CMV infection status was unknown, age-related changes in expanded clonotypes were potentially confounded. Estimates of total diversity based on one million sequenced T cells were considered lower bounds and underestimates. Bulk unsorted PBMC profiling prevented conclusive comparison of naive and antigen-experienced compartments. As age increased, observed TCR beta diversity per million T cells dropped in a roughly linear way, and a significant reduction was already evident by age 40. Compared with the aged group, more naive CD4+ T cells, fewer expanded clones and increased TCR diversity were shown by the long-lived group, suggesting age selection.

Library preparation used 5' RACE. TCRdb records Illumina HiSeq 2500 as the sequencer. A second PCR of about 6 to 12 cycles was run with a J-beta primer mix and a sample-barcoded 5' primer. A unique molecular identifier was introduced onto each TCR beta cDNA molecule by a template-switch 5' adaptor carrying 12 random nucleotides. Each sample yielded at least 3 million CDR3-containing paired-end reads. First-strand cDNA synthesis was performed from all RNA using the Mint cDNA synthesis kit, with priming by a TRBC-specific oligonucleotide. All cDNA was treated with uracil-DNA glycosylase and then went through a first 18-cycle PCR with the universal primers M1SS and BC2_uni_R. Per the authors' processing: For normalization, 1 million high-quality reads were randomly selected from each sample, with every read carrying a distinct molecular identifier. Instead of being binned into consensus sequences, reads with shared molecular identifiers were discarded. CDR3 identification, clonotype clustering and error correction used MiTCR with a Q25 quality threshold and the strictest error-elimination algorithm. A nonparametric unseen species model using Euler transformation provided a lower-bound estimate of total TCR beta diversity. TCRdb ran its own pipeline on the public reads, namely fastp trimming at Q25 and MiXCR clone calling, and kept in-frame beta chains. Every entry covers one CDR3 protein and lists the most common genes and DNA from its rows. These V and J calls derive from TCRdb rather than the authors' analysis. The sample data list roughly 1.5 million distinct CDR3 sequences, and 35% to 45% of these were observed just once. The ten most abundant clones make up 4% of the sample.

V is reduced by 0 bases and J by 5 bases, leaving a spacing of 17 bases between them. CDR1 is given as SQVTM and CDR2 as ANQGSEA, both from the germline V gene. Counted from cysteine to phenylalanine, this CDR3 has 16 amino acids. Only CDR3 DNA is held: 48 bases, read in frame from base 1. Donors were approximately 42 systemically healthy Caucasian individuals from Russia aged roughly 6 to 90 years. Around 10 milliliters of peripheral blood were collected from each donor into EDTA-treated Vacutainer tubes. PBMCs were isolated by Ficoll-Paque density-gradient centrifugation, with at least 6 million obtained per sample. Trizol reagent was used to extract total RNA from the PBMCs, yielding at least 5.5 micrograms per sample. The percentages of naive CD45RAhigh/CD27high T cells were determined by flow cytometry on a PBMC aliquot from every donor. As to this clonotype: Its antigen is still unknown. There are no base qualities to consult, and no much larger clone falls within one base.

The clonotype comes from a woman younger than 35 in good health. Recombination joined TRBV29-1 with TRBJ1-5, with the D gene not clear enough to name. Source material: blood. The CDR3 region reads CSVEDQGTSQYQPQHF. The DNA sequence is TGCAGCGTTGAAGATCAAGGCACCAGCCAATATCAGCCCCAGCATTTT. Where the CDR3 stops, the reference TRBV29-1 and TRBJ1-5 genes take over; the full variable domain is SAVISQKPSRDICQRGTSLTIQCQVDSQVTMMFWYRQQPGQSLTLIATANQGSEATYESGFVIDKFPISRPNLTFSTLTVSNMSPEDSSIYLCSVEDQGTSQYQPQHFGDGTRLSIL.